These T cell receptor beta chains were read from a single sample in a study of cytomegalovirus exposure and HLA in healthy donors. Sequencing was performed with immunoSEQ multiplex PCR; in TCRdb, only in-frame clones are kept and a portion is missing. In the table there are approximately 110,000 clones, 82% of which are singletons. Sequences were obtained from PBMCs. These receptors were taken from a woman aged 18-30 years in good health and CMV-seronegative. Both conserved end residues are trimmed from each CDR3.

V gene,CDR3 protein
TRBV15,ATSRDEAQPQH
TRBV7-9,ASSFGVVGEQF
TRBV5-5,ASSILDSRQPQH
TRBV6-5,ASSIEARNIGEAF
TRBV5-1,ASSDGTISYEQY
TRBV11-3,ASSVSGGLNYGYT
TRBV28,ASRNDGTGEAF
TRBV5-1,ASSPAGDGGYT
TRBV11-2,ASSLVRENADTQY
TRBV29-1,SVAEVSQPQH
TRBV5-4,ASGAGETEAF
TRBV19,ASSLNRENTEAF
TRBV7-9,ASSSRDGYT
TRBV11-2,ASSFPRSSYNSPLH
TRBV7-2,ASRRAGWETQY
TRBV5-4,ASSLAGTKNIQY
TRBV5-1,ASSLRDRDLYEQY
TRBV19,ASRQGFMNTEAF
TRBV28,ATLRGGDTEAF
TRBV28,ASSLGGGFALF
TRBV6-1,ATRTAGENNEQF
TRBV6-1,ASSVLWTGGNTIY
TRBV4-1,ASSRGNSEQF
TRBV28,ASSWPPSLRGGEETQY
TRBV7-2,ASSPTGGVGYT
TRBV19,ASSSRNNLDTQY
TRBV5-1,ASSDRDTLEQY
TRBV10-3,ATKDRDYGYT
TRBV6-1,ASRTGLNTEAF
TRBV6-1,ASSLGTDSQETQY
TRBV9,ASSVRQGPGELF
TRBV6-5,ASSYSSGTGNTEAF
TRBV9,ASSVDRATGTDTQY
TRBV11-2,ASSPRDRGFATEAF
TRBV19,ASSISLAGAQTQY
TRBV9,ASSKGLAGLTDTQY
TRBV19,ASSRTSGETQY
TRBV7-9,ASTAGAAAEYGYT
TRBV4-1,ASSQGVWNQPQH
TRBV4-2,ASSQDVLPLGTSGQETQY
TRBV5-1,ASSLGFGTGTKNEQF
TRBV7-8,ASSPPRLAGVTDTQY
TRBV6-5,ASSLSGRGKNIQY
TRBV15,ATSRRAGEKLF
TRBV30,AWGRGAPGYT
TRBV9,ASSVGQGANTEYGYT
TRBV19,ASADRESQPQH
TRBV6-1,ASSEYSYEQY
TRBV5-1,ASSGGGSGTEKLF
TRBV7-8,ASSARTSGYNEQF
TRBV4-1,ASSPAEVMYNEQF
TRBV13,ASSFRGSYTDTQY